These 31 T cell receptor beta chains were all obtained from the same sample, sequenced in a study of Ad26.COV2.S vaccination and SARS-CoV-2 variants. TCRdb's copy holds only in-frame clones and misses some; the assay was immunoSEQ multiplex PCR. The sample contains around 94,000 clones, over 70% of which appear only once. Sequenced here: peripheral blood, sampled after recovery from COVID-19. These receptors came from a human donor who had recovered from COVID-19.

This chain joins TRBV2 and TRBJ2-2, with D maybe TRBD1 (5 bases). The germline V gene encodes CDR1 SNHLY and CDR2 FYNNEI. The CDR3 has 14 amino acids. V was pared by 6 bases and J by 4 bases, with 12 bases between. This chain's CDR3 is CASSETTVTGELFF. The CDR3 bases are TGTGCCAGCAGCGAAACGACAGTCACCGGGGAGCTGTTTTTT.

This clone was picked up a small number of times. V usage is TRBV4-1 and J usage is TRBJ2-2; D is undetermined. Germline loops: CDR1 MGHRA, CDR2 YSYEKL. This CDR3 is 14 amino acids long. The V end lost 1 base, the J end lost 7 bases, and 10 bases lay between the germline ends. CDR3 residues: CASSQGLTNGELFF. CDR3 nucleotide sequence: TGCGCCAGCAGCCAAGGACTTACGAACGGGGAGCTGTTTTTT.

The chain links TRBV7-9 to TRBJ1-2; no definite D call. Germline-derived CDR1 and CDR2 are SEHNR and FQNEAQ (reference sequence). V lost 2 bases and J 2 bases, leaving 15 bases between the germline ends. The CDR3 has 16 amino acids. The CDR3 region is CASSLTDILTNYGYTF. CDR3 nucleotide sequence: TGTGCCAGCAGCTTAACAGACATCTTAACGAACTATGGCTACACCTTC.

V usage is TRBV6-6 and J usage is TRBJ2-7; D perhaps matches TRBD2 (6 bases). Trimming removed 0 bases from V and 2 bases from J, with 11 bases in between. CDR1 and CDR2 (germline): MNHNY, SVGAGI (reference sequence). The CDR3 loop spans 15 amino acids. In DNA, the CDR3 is TGTGCCAGCAGTTACTCGAGGCTAGCGACCTACGAGCAGTACTTC. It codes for CASSYSRLATYEQYF.

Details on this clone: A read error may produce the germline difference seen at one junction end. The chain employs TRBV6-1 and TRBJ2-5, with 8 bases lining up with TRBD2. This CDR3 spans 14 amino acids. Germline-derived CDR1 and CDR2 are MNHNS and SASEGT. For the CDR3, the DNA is TGTGCCAGCAGGGAAGCGGGGGCACAAGAGACCCAGTACTTC. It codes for CASREAGAQETQYF.

The CDR3 bases are TGTGCCAGCAGCCCGGGGGTGGCTACCTCTCTACTGAACACCGGGGAGCTGTTTTTT. The encoded protein is CASSPGVATSLLNTGELFF. The rearrangement joins TRBV4-2 to TRBJ2-2; maybe TRBD2 (6 bases). This CDR3 has 19 residues. Trimming pared 4 bases from V and 1 base from J, leaving 22 bases between. Germline values: CDR1 LGHNA, CDR2 YNFKEQ.

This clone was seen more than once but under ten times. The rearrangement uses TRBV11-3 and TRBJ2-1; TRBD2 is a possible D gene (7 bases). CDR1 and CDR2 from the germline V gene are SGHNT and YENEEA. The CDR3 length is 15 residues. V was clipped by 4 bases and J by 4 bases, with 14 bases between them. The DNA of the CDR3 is TGTGCCAGCAGCTCCGGCAGGGGAGGGTACAATGAGCAGTTCTTC. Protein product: CASSSGRGGYNEQFF.

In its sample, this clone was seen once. As DNA, the CDR3 is TGTGCCAGAAGCTTAGAGACAGGGCCCTACGAGCAGTACTTC. Amino acid sequence: CARSLETGPYEQYF. The chain combines TRBV5-3 with TRBJ2-7, with 7 bases matching TRBD1. TRBV5-3 is given ORF status, its function remaining uncertain. V dropped 2 bases and J dropped 2; count of bases not matched to a gene: 4. CDR3 length: 14 residues.

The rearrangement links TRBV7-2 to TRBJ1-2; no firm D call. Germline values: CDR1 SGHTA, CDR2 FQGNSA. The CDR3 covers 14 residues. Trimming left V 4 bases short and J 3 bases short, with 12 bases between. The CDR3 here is CASSSSLRYYGYTF. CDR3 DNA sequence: TGTGCCAGCAGCTCTAGCCTCAGGTACTATGGCTACACCTTC.

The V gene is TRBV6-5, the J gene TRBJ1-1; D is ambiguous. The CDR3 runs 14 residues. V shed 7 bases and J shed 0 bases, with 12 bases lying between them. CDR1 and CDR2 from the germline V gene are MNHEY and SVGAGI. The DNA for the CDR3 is TGTGCCAGCACCCTAAAGTCTTTGAACACTGAAGCTTTCTTT. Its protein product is CASTLKSLNTEAFF.

The CDR3 loop is CASSESGPNQPQHF. CDR3 nucleotide sequence: TGTGCCAGCAGTGAAAGCGGACCCAATCAGCCCCAGCATTTT. V and J are TRBV6-1 and TRBJ1-5; D uncertain. The CDR3 contains 14 residues. Germline V gene lookup returns CDR1 MNHNS and CDR2 SASEGT. Trimming cost V 2 bases and J 3 bases, with 8 bases left between them.

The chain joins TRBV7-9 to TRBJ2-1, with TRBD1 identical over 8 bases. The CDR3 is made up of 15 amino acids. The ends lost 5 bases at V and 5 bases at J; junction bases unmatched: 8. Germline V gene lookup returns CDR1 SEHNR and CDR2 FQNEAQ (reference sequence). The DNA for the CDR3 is TGTGCCAGCAGCACCAGGACAGGGCTGAACAATGAGCAGTTCTTC. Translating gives CASSTRTGLNNEQFF.

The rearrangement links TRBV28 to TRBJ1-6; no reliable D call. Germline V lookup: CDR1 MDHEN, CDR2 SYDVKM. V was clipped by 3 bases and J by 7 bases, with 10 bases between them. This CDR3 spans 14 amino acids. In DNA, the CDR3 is TGTGCCAGCAGTTTCACGGGGAGGAATTCACCCCTCCACTTT. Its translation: CASSFTGRNSPLHF.

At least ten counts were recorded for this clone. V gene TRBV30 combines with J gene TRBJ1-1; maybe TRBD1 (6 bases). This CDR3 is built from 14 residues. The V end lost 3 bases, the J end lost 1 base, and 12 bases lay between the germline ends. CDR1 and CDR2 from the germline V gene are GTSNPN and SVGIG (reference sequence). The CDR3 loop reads CAWSYTGWNTEAFF. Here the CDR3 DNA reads TGTGCCTGGAGCTACACAGGGTGGAACACTGAAGCTTTCTTT.

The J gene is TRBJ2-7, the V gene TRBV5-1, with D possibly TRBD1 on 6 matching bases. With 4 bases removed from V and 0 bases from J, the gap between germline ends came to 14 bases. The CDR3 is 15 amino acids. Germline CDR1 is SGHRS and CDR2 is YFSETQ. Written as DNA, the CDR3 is TGCGCCAGCAGCACTGGACAGTCCGCCTCCTACGAGCAGTACTTC. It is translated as CASSTGQSASYEQYF.

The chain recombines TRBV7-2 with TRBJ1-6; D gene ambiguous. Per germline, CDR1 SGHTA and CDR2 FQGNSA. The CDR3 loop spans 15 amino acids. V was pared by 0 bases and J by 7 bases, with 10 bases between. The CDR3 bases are TGTGCCAGCAGCTTAGCTGGCAGGATGAATTCACCCCTCCACTTT. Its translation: CASSLAGRMNSPLHF.

In DNA, the CDR3 is TGTGCCAGCAGCCCGCCAGGCTATAGCAATCAGCCCCAGCATTTT. Its translation is CASSPPGYSNQPQHF. The V call is TRBV25-1, the J call TRBJ1-5; D unclear. V was clipped by 6 bases and J by 0 bases, with 12 bases between them. This CDR3 has 15 residues. From germline, CDR1 is MGHDK and CDR2 SYGVNS.

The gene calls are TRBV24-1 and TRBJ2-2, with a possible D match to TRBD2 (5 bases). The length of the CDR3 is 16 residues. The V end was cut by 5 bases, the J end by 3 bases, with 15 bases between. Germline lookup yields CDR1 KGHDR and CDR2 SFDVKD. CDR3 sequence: CATSGPPSLDTGELFF. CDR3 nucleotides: TGTGCCACCAGTGGTCCCCCTAGCCTGGACACCGGGGAGCTGTTTTTT.

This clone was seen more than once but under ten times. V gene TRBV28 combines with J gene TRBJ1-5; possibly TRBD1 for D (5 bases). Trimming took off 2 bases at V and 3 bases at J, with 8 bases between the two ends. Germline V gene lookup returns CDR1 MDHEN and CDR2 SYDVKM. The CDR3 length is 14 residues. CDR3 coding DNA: TGTGCCAGCAGTTTAGGGGGACCCAATCAGCCCCAGCATTTT. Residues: CASSLGGPNQPQHF.

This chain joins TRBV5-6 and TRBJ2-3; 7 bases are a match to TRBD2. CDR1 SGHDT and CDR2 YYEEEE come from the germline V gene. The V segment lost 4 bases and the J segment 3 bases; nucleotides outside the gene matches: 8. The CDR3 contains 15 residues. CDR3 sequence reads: CASSLLATSTDTQYF. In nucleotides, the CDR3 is TGTGCCAGCAGCCTACTAGCGACCTCGACAGATACGCAGTATTTT.

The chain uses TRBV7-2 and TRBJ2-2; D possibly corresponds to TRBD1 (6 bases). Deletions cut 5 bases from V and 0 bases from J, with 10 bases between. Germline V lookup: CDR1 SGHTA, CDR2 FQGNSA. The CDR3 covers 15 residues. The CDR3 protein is CASSTRQANTGELFF. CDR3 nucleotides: TGTGCCAGCAGCACGCGACAGGCGAACACCGGGGAGCTGTTTTTT.

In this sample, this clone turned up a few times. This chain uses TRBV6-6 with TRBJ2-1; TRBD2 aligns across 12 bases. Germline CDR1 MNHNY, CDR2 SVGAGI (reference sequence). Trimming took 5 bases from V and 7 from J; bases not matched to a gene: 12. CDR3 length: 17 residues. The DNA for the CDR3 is TGTGCCAGCAGTCCCCTAGCGGGGGGGGGACCTAGGAATGAGCAGTTCTTC. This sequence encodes CASSPLAGGGPRNEQFF.

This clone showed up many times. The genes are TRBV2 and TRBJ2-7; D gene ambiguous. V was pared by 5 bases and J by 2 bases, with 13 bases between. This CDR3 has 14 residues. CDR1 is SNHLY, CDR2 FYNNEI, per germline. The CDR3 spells CASSRRVLTYEQYF. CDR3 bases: TGTGCCAGCAGTCGAAGAGTACTTACCTACGAGCAGTACTTC.

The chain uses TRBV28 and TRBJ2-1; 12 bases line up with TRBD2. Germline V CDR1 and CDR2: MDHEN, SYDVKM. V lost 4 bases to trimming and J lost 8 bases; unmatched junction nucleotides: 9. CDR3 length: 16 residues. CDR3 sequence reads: CASSSILAGGPYEQFF. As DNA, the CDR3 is TGTGCCAGCAGTTCCATCCTAGCGGGGGGGCCTTATGAGCAGTTCTTC. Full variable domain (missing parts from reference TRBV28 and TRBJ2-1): DVKVTQSSRYLVKRTGEKVFLECVQDMDHENMFWYRQDPGLGLRLIYFSYDVKMKEKGDIPEGYSVSREKKERFSLILESASTNQTSMYLCASSSILAGGPYEQFFGPGTRLTVL.

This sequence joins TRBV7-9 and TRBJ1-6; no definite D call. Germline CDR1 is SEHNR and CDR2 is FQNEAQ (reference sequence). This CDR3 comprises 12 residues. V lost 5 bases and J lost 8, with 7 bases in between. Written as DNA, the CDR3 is TGTGCCAGCAGCCCCCAGGATTCACCCCTCCACTTT. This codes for CASSPQDSPLHF.

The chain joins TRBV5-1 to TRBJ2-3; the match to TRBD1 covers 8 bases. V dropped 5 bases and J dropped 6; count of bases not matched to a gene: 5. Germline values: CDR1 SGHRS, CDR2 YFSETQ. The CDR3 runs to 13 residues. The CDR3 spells CASSSTGGDTQYF. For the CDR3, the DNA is TGCGCCAGCAGTTCCACAGGGGGTGATACGCAGTATTTT.

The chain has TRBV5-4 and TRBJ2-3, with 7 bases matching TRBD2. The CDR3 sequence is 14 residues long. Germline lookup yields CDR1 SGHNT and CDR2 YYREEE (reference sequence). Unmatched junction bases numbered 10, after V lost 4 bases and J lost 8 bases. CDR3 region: CASSPSGASGTQYF. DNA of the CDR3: TGTGCCAGCAGCCCAAGCGGGGCCTCTGGTACGCAGTATTTT.

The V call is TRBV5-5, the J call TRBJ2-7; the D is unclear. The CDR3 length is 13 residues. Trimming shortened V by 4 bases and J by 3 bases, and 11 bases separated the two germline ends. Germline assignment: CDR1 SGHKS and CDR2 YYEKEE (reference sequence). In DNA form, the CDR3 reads TGTGCCAGCAGCGACGTGTGGGGCTACGAGCAGTACTTC. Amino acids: CASSDVWGYEQYF.

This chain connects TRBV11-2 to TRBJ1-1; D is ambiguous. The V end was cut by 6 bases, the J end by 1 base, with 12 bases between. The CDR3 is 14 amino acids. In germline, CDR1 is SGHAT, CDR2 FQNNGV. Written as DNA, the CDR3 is TGTGCCAGCAGAATAGGTCGGACGAACACTGAAGCTTTCTTT. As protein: CASRIGRTNTEAFF.

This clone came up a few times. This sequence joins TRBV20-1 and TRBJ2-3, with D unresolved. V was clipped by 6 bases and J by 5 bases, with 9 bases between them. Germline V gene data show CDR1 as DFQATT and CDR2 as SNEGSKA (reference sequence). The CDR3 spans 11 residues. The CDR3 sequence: CSADHQDTQYF. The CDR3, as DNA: TGCAGTGCAGACCATCAAGATACGCAGTATTTT.

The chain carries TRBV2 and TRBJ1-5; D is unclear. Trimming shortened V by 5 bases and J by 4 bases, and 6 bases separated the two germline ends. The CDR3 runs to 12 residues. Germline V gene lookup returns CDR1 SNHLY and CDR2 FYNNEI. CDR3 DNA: TGTGCCAGCAGTCTACCGAATCAGCCCCAGCATTTT. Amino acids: CASSLPNQPQHF.